One sample yielded the 26 T cell receptor beta chains listed below, sequenced in a study of blood T cell repertoires in COVID-19. Only in-frame clones appear in the TCRdb table, and some are missing; sequencing was by immunoSEQ multiplex PCR. The table has approximately 270,000 clones, around nine tenths seen once. The sample was peripheral blood. All receptors derive from a man between 18 and 29 years old with active or convalescent COVID-19.

The V gene is TRBV4-3, the J gene TRBJ1-4; D is uncertain. CDR1 and CDR2 from the germline V gene are LGHNA and YSLEER. V dropped 0 bases and J dropped 1 base, with 6 bases sitting between them. The CDR3 contains 15 residues. CDR3 amino acids: CASSQDGRTNEKLFF. As DNA, the CDR3 is TGCGCCAGCAGCCAAGATGGCAGAACTAATGAAAAACTGTTTTTT.

CDR3 protein: CASSWGGGYGYTF. In DNA, the CDR3 is TGTGCCAGCTCCTGGGGGGGTGGCTATGGCTACACCTTC. The J gene is TRBJ1-2, the V gene TRBV2, with D possibly being TRBD1 (5 bases). V was trimmed by 8 bases and J by 4 bases, leaving 14 bases between them. The CDR3 contains 13 residues. Germline-derived CDR1 and CDR2 are SNHLY and FYNNEI.

The J gene is TRBJ1-4, the V gene TRBV5-4; D is undetermined. Trimming stripped 3 bases from V and 0 bases from J, with 9 bases between. Germline values: CDR1 SGHNT, CDR2 YYREEE (reference sequence). The CDR3 runs to 15 residues. The CDR3 coding sequence is TGTGCCAGCAGCTGGGAGCCTGCAACTAATGAAAAACTGTTTTTT. Translated, it gives CASSWEPATNEKLFF.

The table lists this clone with a few counts. V usage is TRBV3-1 (or the pseudogene TRBV3-2) and J usage is TRBJ1-1, with D perhaps TRBD1 (5 bases). Germline V gene sequence: CDR1 LGHDT, CDR2 YNNKEL (reference sequence). This CDR3 has 16 residues. V lost 7 bases and J 0 bases, leaving 18 bases between the germline ends. As DNA, the CDR3 is TGTGCCAGCACCAATCTCGATCGGGGGGTGAACACTGAAGCTTTCTTT. Its translation is CASTNLDRGVNTEAFF.

The rearrangement uses TRBV7-9 and TRBJ2-7; 7 bases are shared with TRBD1. V shed 8 bases, J shed 5 bases, and the junction held 15 bases outside the gene matches. The CDR3 covers 15 residues. CDR1 SEHNR and CDR2 FQNEAQ come from the germline V gene (reference sequence). CDR3 protein: CASRVGGQGVDEQYF. In DNA, the CDR3 is TGTGCCAGCCGAGTCGGCGGGCAGGGGGTCGACGAGCAGTACTTC.

As for this clone: An end of the junction does not agree with germline; a read error may underlie this. CDR3 nucleotide sequence: TGTGCTAGCAGCTTAGCAAGCGGGAGGATCTACTTGGGGGTTCGAGGCTACGAGCAGTACTTC. It specifies CASSLASGRIYLGVRGYEQYF. The chain is built from TRBV7-7 and TRBJ2-7; 9 bases agree with TRBD2. Germline loops: CDR1 SSHAT, CDR2 FNYEAQ (reference sequence). CDR3 length: 21 residues.

This sequence joins TRBV14 and TRBJ1-1; D possibly corresponds to TRBD1 (6 bases). The germline V gene encodes CDR1 SGHDN and CDR2 FVKESK. With 0 bases removed from V and 6 bases from J, the gap between germline ends came to 38 bases. This CDR3 has 23 residues. The CDR3 sequence is CASSQDDASRLWADFEQGAEAFF. Written as DNA, the CDR3 is TGTGCCAGCAGCCAAGATGACGCTTCCCGTCTTTGGGCCGATTTCGAACAGGGAGCTGAAGCTTTCTTT.

The chain uses TRBV3-1 (or the pseudogene TRBV3-2) and TRBJ2-3; no clear D gene. This CDR3 has 15 residues. Germline values: CDR1 LGHDT, CDR2 YNNKEL (reference sequence). Trimming took off 0 bases at V and 4 bases at J, with 11 bases between the two ends. The CDR3 loop reads CASSQETEVPDTQYF. The CDR3 DNA reads as TGTGCCAGCAGCCAAGAAACAGAAGTGCCAGATACGCAGTATTTT.

The chain links TRBV2 to TRBJ2-5, with D uncertain. The CDR3 runs to 14 residues. The V end lost 7 bases, the J end lost 0 bases, and 12 bases lay between the germline ends. Germline-derived CDR1 and CDR2 are SNHLY and FYNNEI. The CDR3 here is CASNDPGYQETQYF. The CDR3 DNA reads TGTGCCAGCAATGACCCCGGGTACCAAGAGACCCAGTACTTC.

The chain uses TRBV7-6 and TRBJ1-4, with TRBD1 matching over 11 bases. CDR3 size: 15 residues. Germline values: CDR1 SGHVS, CDR2 FNYEAQ. Trimming took 5 bases from V and 7 from J; bases not matched to a gene: 6. The CDR3 DNA follows: TGTGCCAGCAGCAGGGACAGGGGGTCGGGTGAAAAACTGTTTTTT. Protein: CASSRDRGSGEKLFF.

The chain combines TRBV7-9 with TRBJ2-1; the D gene is possibly TRBD1 (5 bases). This CDR3 region has 15 residues. Trimming stripped 9 bases from V and 9 bases from J, with 24 bases between. Germline CDR1 reads SEHNR; CDR2 reads FQNEAQ (reference sequence). CDR3 region: CASPPGRWSGAEQFF. CDR3 nucleotides: TGTGCCAGTCCTCCGGGCAGATGGTCTGGGGCTGAGCAGTTCTTC.

This clone occurred once. The CDR3: CATSRDWELGGGSYEQYF. For the CDR3, the DNA is TGTGCCACCAGCAGAGATTGGGAACTTGGCGGGGGCTCCTACGAGCAGTACTTC. The chain links TRBV15 to TRBJ2-7; 7 positions match TRBD2. This CDR3 comprises 18 residues. The V gene's germline CDR1 is LNHNV and CDR2 YYDKDF (reference sequence). The V segment lost 0 bases and the J segment 0 bases; nucleotides outside the gene matches: 11.

The chain employs TRBV19 and TRBJ2-2; a weak D match, TRBD2 (5 bases). This CDR3 is built from 12 residues. Germline V CDR1 and CDR2: LNHDA, SQIVND (reference sequence). V gave up 1 base and J gave up 8 bases, with 5 bases separating them. The DNA for the CDR3 is TGTGCCAGTAGTATAGCGGGGGGGGAGCTGTTTTTT. The encoded protein is CASSIAGGELFF.

The V and J genes are TRBV11-2 and TRBJ2-7; weak D call: TRBD2 (6 bases). This CDR3 contains 15 residues. Germline V gives CDR1 SGHAT, CDR2 FQNNGV. V lost 4 bases and J 2 bases, leaving 15 bases between the germline ends. The CDR3 here is CASSSRTINTYEQYF. In nucleotides, the CDR3 is TGTGCCAGCAGCTCCCGGACTATTAACACCTACGAGCAGTACTTC. Full variable domain (remainder filled in from reference TRBV11-2 and TRBJ2-7): EAGVAQSPRYKIIEKRQSVAFWCNPISGHATLYWYQQILGQGPKLLIQFQNNGVVDDSQLPKDRFSAERLKGVDSTLKIQPAKLEDSAVYLCASSSRTINTYEQYFGPGTRLTVT.

This rearrangement joins TRBV19 to TRBJ2-1; the match to TRBD2 covers 10 bases. The CDR3 length is 15 residues. From germline, CDR1 is LNHDA and CDR2 SQIVND (reference sequence). V was pared by 3 bases and J by 4 bases, with 3 bases of the junction left unmatched. The CDR3 loop reads CASSIGLAVYNEQFF. CDR3 sequence (DNA): TGTGCCAGTAGTATTGGACTAGCGGTTTACAATGAGCAGTTCTTC.

This chain connects TRBV3-1 (or the pseudogene TRBV3-2) to TRBJ2-5; D is ambiguous. This CDR3 comprises 16 residues. Trimming cost V 3 bases and J 5 bases, with 19 bases left between them. Per germline, CDR1 LGHDT and CDR2 YNNKEL (reference sequence). CDR3 sequence: CASSQVGGKVVETQYF. As DNA, the CDR3 is TGTGCCAGCAGCCAGGTCGGCGGTAAGGTAGTCGAGACCCAGTACTTC.

This clone was seen a few times. The chain links TRBV2 to TRBJ1-2; D gene ambiguous. V lost 2 bases to trimming and J lost 2 bases, with 9 bases between them. The CDR3 is 14 residues long. Germline CDR1 and CDR2: SNHLY and FYNNEI. CDR3 bases: TGTGCCAGCAGTGAACAGAATGAAAACTATGGCTACACCTTC. Protein product: CASSEQNENYGYTF.

CDR3 amino acids: CATTRPGTGGPEAFF. CDR3 DNA sequence: TGTGCCACGACTCGACCCGGGACAGGGGGACCTGAAGCTTTCTTT. This chain joins TRBV19 and TRBJ1-1; 11 bases match TRBD1. The CDR3 totals 15 residues. The ends lost 10 bases at V and 6 bases at J; junction bases unmatched: 13. Per the germline V gene, CDR1 is LNHDA and CDR2 is SQIVND (reference sequence). Complete variable domain (other parts from reference TRBV19 and TRBJ1-1): DGGITQSPKYLFRKEGQNVTLSCEQNLNHDAMYWYRQDPGQGLRLIYYSQIVNDFQKGDIAEGYSVSREKKESFPLTVTSAQKNPTAFYLCATTRPGTGGPEAFFGQGTRLTVV.

V gene TRBV7-2 combines with J gene TRBJ1-3, with no clear D. Germline values: CDR1 SGHTA, CDR2 FQGNSA. Trimming removed 5 bases from V and 4 bases from J, with 18 bases in between. This CDR3 is 16 amino acids long. CDR3 loop: CASSPAWELTGNTIYF. In DNA, the CDR3 is TGTGCCAGCAGCCCGGCGTGGGAGCTTACAGGAAACACCATATATTTT. Full variable domain (outside the CDR3, taken from reference TRBV7-2 and TRBJ1-3): GAGVSQSPSNKVTEKGKDVELRCDPISGHTALYWYRQSLGQGLEFLIYFQGNSAPDKSGLPSDRFSAERTGGSVSTLTIQRTQQEDSAVYLCASSPAWELTGNTIYFGEGSWLTVV.

The chain recombines TRBV7-9 with TRBJ2-3, with 10 bases aligning to TRBD1. The CDR3 is 16 residues long. The V and J ends lost 4 bases and 2 bases, in that order; junction bases with no gene match: 6. Germline-derived CDR1 and CDR2 are SEHNR and FQNEAQ (reference sequence). The DNA of the CDR3 is TGTGCCAGCAGCTCTCGGGGACAGGGGATCACAGATACGCAGTATTTT. Its translation: CASSSRGQGITDTQYF.

This chain connects TRBV11-3 to TRBJ2-2; unclear D gene. Trimming left V 0 bases short and J 8 bases short, with 4 bases between. The CDR3 has 12 residues. Germline CDR1 reads SGHNT; CDR2 reads YENEEA. The CDR3 DNA reads TGTGCCAGCAGCTTAGAGAGTGGGGAGCTGTTTTTT. Its protein product is CASSLESGELFF.

V usage is TRBV15 and J usage is TRBJ2-1; D is unclear. This CDR3 comprises 14 residues. Germline CDR1 is LNHNV and CDR2 is YYDKDF (reference sequence). V lost 5 bases and J lost 1, with 9 bases in between. This chain's CDR3 is CATSPSASYNEQFF. DNA for the CDR3: TGTGCCACCAGCCCTTCTGCGTCCTACAATGAGCAGTTCTTC.

The chain employs TRBV9 and TRBJ1-6; possibly TRBD1 for D (5 bases). The V gene's germline CDR1 is SGDLS and CDR2 YYNGEE. The CDR3 is 15 residues long. Trimming removed 0 bases from V and 10 bases from J, with 14 bases in between. For the CDR3, the DNA is TGTGCCAGCAGCGTAGAAAGTGGGGCTAACTCACCCCTCCACTTT. It codes for CASSVESGANSPLHF.

In this sample, this clone turned up a few times. The chain couples TRBV7-8 to TRBJ2-7; TRBD1 agrees at 9 bases. V shed 6 bases and J 1 base; nucleotides not matched to a gene: 7. Germline V gene data show CDR1 as SGHVS and CDR2 as FQNEAQ. The CDR3 is 15 residues long. CDR3 sequence reads: CASRHGQGNSYEQYF. In DNA form, the CDR3 reads TGTGCCAGCAGGCATGGACAGGGGAATTCCTACGAGCAGTACTTC.

The chain joins TRBV6-5 to TRBJ2-3; 15 bases agree with TRBD2. Germline V gene lookup returns CDR1 MNHEY and CDR2 SVGAGI. J was trimmed by 6 bases and V by 6 bases; bases with no gene match: 1. The CDR3 consists of 14 residues. The DNA for the CDR3 is TGTGCCAGCAGAGGACTAGCGGGAGGGGATACGCAGTATTTT. It is translated as CASRGLAGGDTQYF.

This chain uses TRBV12-3 or TRBV12-4 with TRBJ1-1; the match to TRBD1 covers 9 bases. The V gene end was trimmed by 5 bases and the J gene end by 10 bases; junction bases not matched to a gene: 8. The CDR3 consists of 13 residues. CDR3 nucleotide sequence: TGTGCCAGCAGTCTCACAGGGGGCGATGGAGCTTTCTTT. Translated, it gives CASSLTGGDGAFF.